These 24 T cell receptor beta chains came from one sample sequenced in a study of shared T cell receptors in the human thymus. Profiling relied on immunoSEQ multiplex PCR, and the TCRdb table lists in-frame clones only, not all of them. The sample contains about 380,000 clones, 95% of which appear only once. Sequenced input: thymocytes. These receptors were taken from a human donor.

This sequence joins TRBV10-3 and TRBJ2-7, with 9 bases aligning to TRBD1. The germline CDR1 and CDR2 sequences are ENHRY and SYGVKD. Trimming took 7 bases from V and 7 from J; bases not matched to a gene: 11. The CDR3 runs 14 residues. Here the CDR3 DNA reads TGTGCCATCACCGGAGGGACAGGGCTGGGAGAGCAGTACTTC. Amino acid sequence: CAITGGTGLGEQYF.

CDR3 DNA sequence: TGCAGCGGTGATCTAGAAGGCAGGGGGCATACTGAAGCTTTCTTT. It codes for CSGDLEGRGHTEAFF. The chain joins TRBV29-1 to TRBJ1-1; 8 bases are shared with TRBD1. The length of the CDR3 is 15 residues. Germline CDR1 SQVTM, CDR2 ANQGSEA. J gave up 5 bases and V 7 bases, and 15 bases lay outside the gene matches.

The rearrangement joins TRBV4-1 to TRBJ2-6; D gene ambiguous. Germline V gene data show CDR1 as MGHRA and CDR2 as YSYEKL. The CDR3 contains 17 residues. Trimming took 4 bases from V and 0 from J, leaving 13 bases between them. The CDR3: CASSRRYDPSGANVLTF. In DNA form, the CDR3 reads TGCGCCAGCAGCCGCAGGTATGATCCCTCTGGGGCCAACGTCCTGACTTTC.

This chain connects TRBV5-1 to TRBJ2-1; D may correspond to TRBD1 or TRBD2 (5 bases each). Germline loops: CDR1 SGHRS, CDR2 YFSETQ. This CDR3 is 11 amino acids long. Trimming shortened V by 1 base and J by 13 bases, and 9 bases separated the two germline ends. In nucleotides, the CDR3 is TGCGCCAGCAGCTTGTTCGGGACCCAGTTCTTC. Encoded protein: CASSLFGTQFF. Complete variable domain (other parts from reference TRBV5-1 and TRBJ2-1): KAGVTQTPRYLIKTRGQQVTLSCSPISGHRSVSWYQQTPGQGLQFLFEYFSETQRNKGNFPGRFSGRQFSNSRSEMNVSTLELGDSALYLCASSLFGTQFFGPGTRLTVL.

The chain is built from TRBV4-3 and TRBJ2-7, with D perhaps TRBD2 (6 bases). This CDR3 contains 15 residues. The germline V gene has CDR1 LGHNA and CDR2 YSLEER. The V gene lost 5 bases and the J gene lost 0 bases, with 14 bases spanning the gap. CDR3 DNA: TGCGCCAGCAGCTGCTGTAGGGGACTCTCCTACGAGCAGTACTTC. Its protein is CASSCCRGLSYEQYF.

The genes are TRBV5-1 and TRBJ2-2; D is unclear. Germline V CDR1 and CDR2: SGHRS, YFSETQ. Trimming removed 0 bases at V and 3 bases at J, with 0 bases between. The CDR3 extends over 12 amino acids. This CDR3 reads CASSLDTGELFF. CDR3 nucleotide sequence: TGCGCCAGCAGCTTGGACACCGGGGAGCTGTTTTTT.

This clone was picked up one time. The genes are TRBV5-6 and TRBJ2-7; D remains ambiguous. V was shortened by 3 bases and J by 6 bases, with 10 bases between the two germline ends. The V gene's germline CDR1 is SGHDT and CDR2 YYEEEE. This CDR3 is built from 12 residues. CDR3 bases: TGTGCCAGCAGCTCCCGGCGGCTCGAGCAGTACTTC. Translated: CASSSRRLEQYF. Combining the CDR3 with reference TRBV5-6 and TRBJ2-7 gives the whole variable domain DAGVTQSPTHLIKTRGQQVTLRCSPKSGHDTVSWYQQALGQGPQFIFQYYEEEERQRGNFPDRFSGHQFPNYSSELNVNALLLGDSALYLCASSSRRLEQYFGPGTRLTVT.

This chain links TRBV28 with TRBJ2-1, with 8 bases that match TRBD1. Germline CDR1 and CDR2: MDHEN and SYDVKM. The V gene end was trimmed by 2 bases and the J gene end by 8 bases; junction bases not matched to a gene: 2. This CDR3 has 13 amino acids. CDR3 DNA: TGTGCCAGCAGTTTAGGACAGGGCTATGAGCAGTTCTTC. Its protein is CASSLGQGYEQFF.

The V and J genes are TRBV9 and TRBJ1-6; D may be TRBD1 (6 bases). This CDR3 comprises 16 residues. Germline V lookup: CDR1 SGDLS, CDR2 YYNGEE. The V end lost 4 bases, the J end lost 6 bases, and 17 bases lay between the germline ends. Here the CDR3 reads CASSHFADRINSPLHF. The CDR3 DNA sequence: TGTGCCAGCAGCCACTTCGCGGACAGAATTAATTCACCCCTCCACTTT.

The chain couples TRBV18 to TRBJ1-5; D not resolved. The CDR3 has 17 residues. V gave up 2 bases and J gave up 0 bases, with 14 bases separating them. Germline CDR1 is KGHSH and CDR2 is LQKENI. The CDR3 loop reads CASSPSRPDSSNQPQHF. The CDR3 DNA follows: TGTGCCAGCTCACCAAGCCGGCCTGACTCTAGCAATCAGCCCCAGCATTTT. Looking up the rest from reference TRBV18 and TRBJ1-5 gives the full variable domain: NAGVMQNPRHLVRRRGQEARLRCSPMKGHSHVYWYRQLPEEGLKFMVYLQKENIIDESGMPKERFSAEFPKEGPSILRIQQVVRGDSAAYFCASSPSRPDSSNQPQHFGDGTRLSIL.

The chain uses TRBV10-3 and TRBJ2-5; D gene unclear. Germline V gene data show CDR1 as ENHRY and CDR2 as SYGVKD. V lost 5 bases and J lost 1, with 8 bases in between. The CDR3 runs to 13 residues. CDR3 loop: CAISKGPQETQYF. In DNA, the CDR3 is TGTGCCATCAGTAAGGGTCCCCAAGAGACCCAGTACTTC.

The genes are TRBV19 and TRBJ2-7; unclear D gene. This CDR3 comprises 8 residues. Per the germline V gene, CDR1 is LNHDA and CDR2 is SQIVND (reference sequence). V was clipped by 3 bases and J by 12 bases, with 3 bases between them. The CDR3 spells CASSMRYF. CDR3 DNA sequence: TGTGCCAGTAGTATGAGGTACTTC.

V is TRBV11-2 and J is TRBJ2-1; D is possibly TRBD2 (6 bases). The CDR3 length is 16 residues. CDR1 and CDR2 (germline): SGHAT, FQNNGV. The V and J ends lost 4 bases and 0 bases respectively, with 13 bases between them. CDR3 sequence: CASSSPGGSSYNEQFF. CDR3 nucleotides: TGTGCCAGCAGCTCCCCTGGAGGGAGCTCCTACAATGAGCAGTTCTTC. Variable domain in full (rest from reference TRBV11-2 and TRBJ2-1): EAGVAQSPRYKIIEKRQSVAFWCNPISGHATLYWYQQILGQGPKLLIQFQNNGVVDDSQLPKDRFSAERLKGVDSTLKIQPAKLEDSAVYLCASSSPGGSSYNEQFFGPGTRLTVL.

The V call is TRBV7-3, the J call TRBJ2-1; 8 positions match TRBD2. This CDR3 region has 17 residues. Germline V lookup: CDR1 SGHTA, CDR2 FQGTGA. V trimming: 3 bases; J trimming: 6 bases; junction bases outside the gene matches: 13. CDR3 sequence reads: CASSFSLLADLSNEQFF. DNA for the CDR3: TGTGCCAGCAGCTTCTCTCTACTAGCGGACCTTTCCAATGAGCAGTTCTTC.

V gene TRBV7-6 combines with J gene TRBJ2-6; the D is unclear. Trimming pared 5 bases from V and 2 bases from J, leaving 10 bases between. The CDR3 consists of 15 residues. Germline assignment: CDR1 SGHVS and CDR2 FNYEAQ. Here the CDR3 reads CASSLGRPGANVLTF. CDR3 nucleotide sequence: TGTGCCAGCAGCCTAGGACGACCTGGGGCCAACGTCCTGACTTTC.

This chain connects TRBV29-1 to TRBJ1-2, with 9 bases aligning to TRBD1. CDR3 length equals 20 residues. The V segment lost 5 bases and the J segment 2 bases; nucleotides outside the gene matches: 24. CDR1 and CDR2 from the germline V gene are SQVTM and ANQGSEA. The CDR3 here is CSVLGGQLSGTGSFNYGYTF. The CDR3 nucleotides are TGCAGCGTTTTGGGGGGCCAACTTTCCGGGACAGGGTCGTTCAACTATGGCTACACCTTC.

This chain links TRBV9 with TRBJ1-2, with D perhaps TRBD1 (6 bases). CDR1 is SGDLS, CDR2 YYNGEE, per germline. The CDR3 extends over 15 amino acids. Trimming left V 0 bases short and J 4 bases short, with 13 bases between. The CDR3 here is CASSVVAGEPYGYTF. CDR3 bases: TGTGCCAGCAGCGTAGTGGCAGGGGAACCCTATGGCTACACCTTC.

The chain couples TRBV6-6 to TRBJ1-4, with 7 bases identical to TRBD1. CDR1 and CDR2 from the germline V gene are MNHNY and SVGAGI (reference sequence). The CDR3 is made up of 15 amino acids. The junction had 5 bases not matched to a gene; V was cut back by 0 bases and J by 7 bases. Written as DNA, the CDR3 is TGTGCCAGCAGTTACTCGAGGGGGCGCGTTGAAAAACTGTTTTTT. Amino acids: CASSYSRGRVEKLFF.

The V call is TRBV19, the J call TRBJ2-1, with D perhaps matching TRBD2 (5 bases). CDR1 LNHDA and CDR2 SQIVND come from the germline V gene (reference sequence). The CDR3 has 13 residues. The germline V and J ends were trimmed by 3 bases and 8 bases, with 11 bases remaining between them. CDR3 coding DNA: TGTGCCAGTAGTATTGAGGGTCGGTATGAGCAGTTCTTC. Its translation is CASSIEGRYEQFF.

The chain couples TRBV29-1 to TRBJ1-1; TRBD1 is a possible D gene (5 bases). CDR1 and CDR2 from the germline V gene are SQVTM and ANQGSEA. The V and J ends lost 1 base and 7 bases respectively, with 13 bases between them. The CDR3 length is 13 residues. The CDR3 DNA reads TGCAGCGTTGAAGCTGAGCTCAGGGATGAAGCTTTCTTT. Its protein product is CSVEAELRDEAFF.

This chain uses TRBV7-2 with TRBJ2-4, with D unresolved. Germline V gene data show CDR1 as SGHTA and CDR2 as FQGNSA. The CDR3 has 17 amino acids. V was clipped by 2 bases and J by 2 bases, with 16 bases between them. The CDR3: CASSLISENGPKNIQYF. CDR3 bases: TGTGCCAGCAGCTTAATTTCAGAAAACGGCCCCAAAAACATTCAGTACTTC.

The chain combines TRBV19 with TRBJ2-2; D is possibly TRBD1 or TRBD2 (5 bases each). This CDR3 is built from 15 residues. The germline V and J ends were trimmed by 3 bases and 6 bases, with 14 bases remaining between them. The V gene's germline CDR1 is LNHDA and CDR2 SQIVND (reference sequence). The CDR3 reads CASSIGARPAGELFF. The DNA for the CDR3 is TGTGCCAGTAGTATCGGGGCGCGGCCGGCCGGGGAGCTGTTTTTT.

The CDR3 is CASSPRPSGLTDTQYF. The DNA for the CDR3 is TGTGCCAGCAGCCCAAGACCTAGCGGACTCACAGATACGCAGTATTTT. The chain combines TRBV7-2 with TRBJ2-3, with 7 bases that match TRBD2. V lost 5 bases and J lost 2; bases outside the gene matches: 10. This CDR3 is 16 amino acids long. Germline assignment: CDR1 SGHTA and CDR2 FQGNSA.

The chain links TRBV28 to TRBJ2-3; no clear D. The CDR3 has 14 amino acids. Trimming took 7 bases from V and 0 from J, leaving 11 bases between them. Germline V gene sequence: CDR1 MDHEN, CDR2 SYDVKM. The CDR3 DNA reads as TGTGCCAGCAAGACACCACCTAGCACAGATACGCAGTATTTT. Protein sequence: CASKTPPSTDTQYF.